This T cell receptor (beta chain) was retrieved from a study of CD8 T cells in ankylosing spondylitis. Findings of the study overall: Roughly eight highly homologous variants made up a TCR beta motif, and this motif appeared characteristic of ankylosing spondylitis blood.

MiXCR, applied by TCRdb to the 5' RACE reads, yields one record per CDR3 protein. This repertoire shows 350,000 to 450,000 distinct CDR3 sequences, 25% to 30% found once; its top ten account for roughly 1%. As to this clonotype: Its cognate antigen is unknown.

The V end was cut by 5 bases, the J end by 3 bases, with 15 bases between. Germline lookup yields CDR1 SGHTA and CDR2 FQGNSA. This CDR3 is built from 15 residues. The source of this sequence is a male donor with ankylosing spondylitis. Sequenced sample: blood, either unsorted or a sorted T cell fraction (not recorded which). The chain combines TRBV7-2 with TRBJ2-3; TRBD2 is a possible D gene (5 bases). CDR3 bases: TGTGCCAGCAGCCCAAGGGCAGCGGCAACAGATACGCAGTATTTT. Its translation is CASSPRAAATDTQYF.